Shown below are 8 T cell receptor beta chains from a single sample sequenced in a study of blood T cells in healthy people across ages. The use of a sample-barcoded 5' primer and a J-beta primer mix characterized a second PCR of about 6 to 12 cycles. TCRdb re-called the 5' RACE reads through MiXCR, storing one row per CDR3 protein. The sample yields approximately 1.5 million distinct CDR3 sequences, roughly two fifths seen once. Sequenced input: blood. Source of these receptors: a woman aged 18-29 years in good health.

With respect to this clonotype: At one of its ends the junction is not consistent with the germline gene, which may arise from a read error. The chain combines TRBV11-2 with TRBJ1-2; D not resolved. Per germline, CDR1 SGHAT and CDR2 FQNNGV. The CDR3 consists of 17 residues. The chain's CDR3 is CAGSQPHAEFLLYGYTF. Here the CDR3 DNA reads TGTGCCGGCAGCCAGCCCCACGCAGAATTTTTACTCTATGGCTACACCTTC. The full variable domain, in which reference TRBV11-2 and TRBJ1-2 provide the parts outside the CDR3, is EAGVAQSPRYKIIEKRQSVAFWCNPISGHATLYWYQQILGQGPKLLIQFQNNGVVDDSQLPKDRFSAERLKGVDSTLKIQPAKLEDSAVYLCAGSQPHAEFLLYGYTFGSGTRLTVV.

The rearrangement links TRBV4-2 to TRBJ2-1, with 7 bases lining up with TRBD2. Germline assignment: CDR1 LGHNA and CDR2 YNFKEQ. V trimming: 0 bases; J trimming: 7 bases; junction bases outside the gene matches: 12. This CDR3 has 17 residues. In nucleotides, the CDR3 is TGTGCCAGCAGCCAAGAGGAAGGACTAACGGGAGGAAATGAGCAGTTCTTC. Translation gives CASSQEEGLTGGNEQFF.

This clonotype was observed a few times. V usage is TRBV28 and J usage is TRBJ2-1; D is possibly TRBD2 (6 bases). Trimming removed 5 bases at V and 8 bases at J, with 19 bases between. There are 15 residues in the CDR3. In germline, CDR1 is MDHEN, CDR2 SYDVKM. CDR3 in amino acids: CASSPGLSLRDEQFF. The CDR3 coding sequence is TGTGCCAGCAGTCCGGGACTCAGCCTGCGGGATGAGCAGTTCTTC.

V is TRBV12-3 or TRBV12-4 and J is TRBJ1-4; TRBD1 might be the D (6 bases). This CDR3 contains 17 residues. Trimming removed 5 bases from V and 4 bases from J, with 20 bases in between. The CDR3 here is CASSPGQLAQDNEKLFF. The CDR3 DNA reads TGTGCCAGCAGTCCAGGACAGCTCGCTCAAGATAATGAAAAACTGTTTTTT.

This chain uses TRBV28 with TRBJ1-6; D is ambiguous. The CDR3 runs 11 residues. Deletions cut 5 bases from V and 8 bases from J, with 4 bases between. Germline V gene lookup returns CDR1 MDHEN and CDR2 SYDVKM. The CDR3: CASSRDSPLHF. CDR3 DNA sequence: TGTGCCAGCAGTAGAGATTCACCCCTCCACTTT.

The V gene is TRBV11-2, the J gene TRBJ2-3, with 12 bases that match TRBD2. The junction had 6 bases not matched to a gene; V was cut back by 2 bases and J by 3 bases. Germline V gene sequence: CDR1 SGHAT, CDR2 FQNNGV. The CDR3 is 17 amino acids. The CDR3 sequence is CASSLIASGGVTDTQYF. CDR3 in DNA: TGTGCCAGCAGCTTAATCGCTAGCGGGGGGGTTACAGATACGCAGTATTTT. Supplemented by reference TRBV11-2 and TRBJ2-3, the full variable domain reads EAGVAQSPRYKIIEKRQSVAFWCNPISGHATLYWYQQILGQGPKLLIQFQNNGVVDDSQLPKDRFSAERLKGVDSTLKIQPAKLEDSAVYLCASSLIASGGVTDTQYFGPGTRLTVL.

This clonotype was seen a few times. The gene calls are TRBV5-1 and TRBJ1-1; D is unclear. CDR1 is SGHRS and CDR2 is YFSETQ in the germline V gene. V was clipped by 6 bases and J by 3 bases, with 15 bases between them. The CDR3 totals 14 residues. CDR3 sequence (DNA): TGCGCCAGCAACCGGGCTTCGTTAGACACTGAAGCTTTCTTT. Protein: CASNRASLDTEAFF.

The sample holds a few counts of this clonotype. J is TRBJ1-1 and V is TRBV6-5; a weak D match, TRBD1 (6 bases). Trimming took 6 bases from V and 0 from J, leaving 11 bases between them. The CDR3 sequence is 14 residues long. CDR1 MNHEY and CDR2 SVGAGI come from the germline V gene. This chain's CDR3 is CASRPGVMNTEAFF. CDR3 nucleotide sequence: TGTGCCAGCAGACCAGGGGTCATGAACACTGAAGCTTTCTTT.